These 14 T cell receptor beta chains originate from one sample sequenced in a study of radiation and T cells in renal cell carcinoma. The sample's time point: baseline pretreatment blood. Treatment in this sample: 15 Gy SBRT to primary tumor, nephrectomy 4 weeks later. Data came from immunoSEQ multiplex PCR; TCRdb stores just in-frame clones and leaves some out. The table lists approximately 45,000 clones, about 83% of them singletons. The material sequenced was blood, taken from a patient whose treatment included radiotherapy and nephrectomy. Source of these receptors: a woman in her 70s with renal cell carcinoma.

This chain joins TRBV5-1 and TRBJ1-4; D may be TRBD1 (5 bases). Germline CDR1 SGHRS, CDR2 YFSETQ. Trimming left V 4 bases short and J 2 bases short, with 24 bases between. This CDR3 has 19 amino acids. CDR3 nucleotide sequence: TGCGCCAGCAGCGCCCCAGCGGGACGGAGGTTAGACACTAATGAAAAACTGTTTTTT. Protein: CASSAPAGRRLDTNEKLFF.

V is TRBV18 and J is TRBJ2-5, with D possibly TRBD1 on 5 matching bases. Trimming took off 5 bases at V and 0 bases at J, with 16 bases between the two ends. From germline, CDR1 is KGHSH and CDR2 LQKENI. The CDR3 is 16 residues long. CDR3 loop: CASSSSSRGNQETQYF. The DNA of the CDR3 is TGTGCCAGCTCATCCTCCTCTAGGGGAAACCAAGAGACCCAGTACTTC.

This clone was counted once. Other DNA sequences in the same sample also yield this CDR3. V is TRBV30 and J is TRBJ2-6; D is unresolved. CDR1 is GTSNPN, CDR2 SVGIG, per germline (reference sequence). This CDR3 region has 13 residues. V was clipped by 0 bases and J by 1 base, with 1 base between them. The DNA for the CDR3 is TGTGCCTGGAGTGTTTCTGGGGCCAACGTCCTGACTTTC. Residues: CAWSVSGANVLTF.

This clone came up once. The chain couples TRBV11-2 to TRBJ2-7; D call uncertain. This CDR3 region has 16 residues. V was clipped by 1 base and J by 2 bases, with 15 bases between them. Germline V gene sequence: CDR1 SGHAT, CDR2 FQNNGV. The CDR3 protein is CASSLGSAGLTYEQYF. The CDR3 nucleotides read TGTGCCAGCAGCTTAGGCTCGGCAGGTCTTACCTACGAGCAGTACTTC.

The chain employs TRBV7-9 and TRBJ2-3; D remains ambiguous. Germline lookup yields CDR1 SEHNR and CDR2 FQNEAQ (reference sequence). V shed 1 base and J shed 5 bases, with 7 bases lying between them. This CDR3 has 13 residues. The chain's CDR3 is CASSLGRGDTQYF. Written as DNA, the CDR3 is TGTGCCAGCAGCTTAGGTCGTGGAGATACGCAGTATTTT.

The gene calls are TRBV7-2 and TRBJ2-7; either TRBD1 or TRBD2 may fit D (6 bases each). The length of the CDR3 is 14 residues. Germline CDR1 reads SGHTA; CDR2 reads FQGNSA. V gave up 5 bases and J gave up 5 bases, with 16 bases separating them. CDR3 loop: CASSQNREDHEQYF. CDR3 coding DNA: TGTGCCAGCAGCCAAAACAGGGAGGATCACGAGCAGTACTTC.

This clone appeared once. The chain recombines TRBV5-8 with TRBJ2-3, with 7 bases lining up with TRBD1. The ends lost 4 bases at V and 5 bases at J; junction bases unmatched: 4. The germline CDR1 and CDR2 sequences are SGHTS and YDEGEE. The CDR3 is made up of 13 amino acids. The CDR3: CASSPQGVDTQYF. CDR3 nucleotide sequence: TGTGCCAGCAGCCCCCAGGGGGTAGATACGCAGTATTTT.

The V and J genes are TRBV5-1 and TRBJ1-5, with 8 bases matching TRBD1. The CDR3 runs to 15 residues. Germline V lookup: CDR1 SGHRS, CDR2 YFSETQ. The trim removed 5 bases at V and 1 base at J, leaving 5 bases unmatched. The CDR3: CASRPGTGSNQPQHF. DNA of the CDR3: TGCGCCAGCAGACCCGGGACAGGAAGCAATCAGCCCCAGCATTTT.

The chain links TRBV9 to TRBJ2-7, with D perhaps assigned TRBD1 or TRBD2 (5 bases each). The germline gives CDR1 SGDLS, CDR2 YYNGEE. V lost 0 bases and J lost 2, with 18 bases in between. The CDR3 totals 17 residues. This CDR3 is CASSVGGSQSSTYEQYF. The CDR3 region has the DNA TGTGCCAGCAGCGTAGGGGGGAGCCAATCCTCTACCTACGAGCAGTACTTC.

The chain is built from TRBV11-3 and TRBJ2-2, with TRBD1 matching over 9 bases. The J segment lost 5 bases and the V segment lost 1 base, leaving 11 bases of the junction unmatched. From germline, CDR1 is SGHNT and CDR2 YENEEA. There are 18 residues in the CDR3. CDR3 protein: CASSLGSVGQGRTGELFF. The CDR3 bases are TGTGCCAGCAGCTTAGGGTCCGTGGGACAGGGAAGGACCGGGGAGCTGTTTTTT.

The chain couples TRBV2 to TRBJ2-7; 14 nucleotides agree with TRBD2. V lost 7 bases, J lost 7 bases, and 6 bases stayed unmatched. Germline loops: CDR1 SNHLY, CDR2 FYNNEI. The length of the CDR3 is 14 residues. CDR3 protein: CASMGLAGAGEQYF. The DNA of the CDR3 is TGTGCCAGCATGGGACTAGCGGGAGCGGGGGAGCAGTACTTC. The full variable domain, in which reference TRBV2 and TRBJ2-7 provide the parts outside the CDR3, is EPEVTQTPSHQVTQMGQEVILRCVPISNHLYFYWYRQILGQKVEFLVSFYNNEISEKSEIFDDQFSVERPDGSNFTLKIRSTKLEDSAMYFCASMGLAGAGEQYFGPGTRLTVT.

The V gene is TRBV5-1, the J gene TRBJ2-3; 14 nucleotides align to TRBD2. The CDR3 is 20 residues long. J was trimmed by 4 bases and V by 2 bases; bases with no gene match: 15. CDR1 is SGHRS and CDR2 is YFSETQ in the germline V gene. As DNA, the CDR3 is TGCGCCAGCAGCTTCGGACTAGCGGGGGGTCGCCCAGGGTTTGCAGATACGCAGTATTTT. This codes for CASSFGLAGGRPGFADTQYF.

The gene calls are TRBV5-5 and TRBJ2-1; 12 nucleotides line up with TRBD2. CDR3 length: 15 amino acids. Trimming cost V 3 bases and J 5 bases; bases outside gene matches: 3. Germline V gives CDR1 SGHKS, CDR2 YYEKEE (reference sequence). DNA for the CDR3: TGTGCCAGCAGCTGGGGACTAGCGGGTAACAATGAGCAGTTCTTC. Amino acids: CASSWGLAGNNEQFF.

As concerns this clone: The junction departs from germline at one end; a sequencing error may be responsible. The CDR3 DNA reads TGCGCCAGCAGACAAGATATCCTGGGCAATGAGCAGTTCTTC. It translates to CASRQDILGNEQFF. The chain employs TRBV4-1 and TRBJ2-1; no definite D call. The length of the CDR3 is 14 residues. CDR1 and CDR2 (germline): MGHRA, YSYEKL.